This TCR beta chain was obtained from a study of cytomegalovirus exposure and HLA in healthy donors (dated by TCRdb to about 2017). Broadly, across the study: An earlier analysis of around 600 of the donors reported more than 250 Gb of sequence data and roughly 110 million unique TCR beta sequences from some 180 million T cells. An early release that covered fewer than 800 HLA-typed donors contained around 300 gigabases of sequencing data and tens of millions of unique TCR sequences. Of the approximately 400 genotyped donors, around 81% fell in the genetic ancestry cluster associated with self-reported Caucasian donors. The study aimed to test whether signatures of past pathogen exposure could be identified by cataloging public T cell receptors. The study used immunosequencing to profile the T cell repertoires of around 600 subjects and linked those repertoires to cytomegalovirus serostatus. A separate validation cohort of 100 to 150 different subjects was used in addition to the 666-subject first cohort. To predict cytomegalovirus infection status, the study brought together high-throughput TCR immunosequencing, statistical association of individual TCRs with disease status, and machine learning. To study patterns of TCR occurrence, a later analysis re-analyzed previously published TCR beta repertoires from several hundred donors and added high-resolution HLA genotyping. Rather than using new phenotypic data, the later analysis identified candidate immune exposures from TCR beta sequences and from how often those sequences occurred across donors. In an earlier analysis of about 590 of the donors, high-throughput TCR beta sequencing was used to judge whether each TCR beta V gene segment behaved as functional or pseudogenic. Alongside the repertoire data, information on donor age, sex, ethnicity and CMV serostatus was compiled. In a later genetic analysis, genome-wide SNP genotypes for about 65% of the roughly 700 donors were used, and that subset was treated as a discovery cohort. All discovery cohort repertoires had been generated using a single sequencing platform. Class I and class II HLA loci were covered by the typing at four-digit resolution. Typing coverage varied by locus: roughly 629-640 donors for A, B, C, DRB1 and DQB1; roughly 560 for DQA1; some 610 for DPA1; 400 to 480 for DPB1. Roughly 5 DR-DQ haplotypes were handled as single units for association and clustering, since linkage in the cohort was strong. Among roughly 400 genotyped donors of the cohort, an average of around 240,000 unique TCR beta nucleotide sequences were sequenced per donor, around 20% of them non-productive.

The cohort consisted of 650 to 700 healthy bone marrow donors. All cohort members were sampled while nominally healthy, although unrecorded immune exposures were likely present. The donor tested CMV seronegative, placing the donor among the 352 seronegative members of the cohort. A peripheral blood sample was collected from each donor, and TCR beta sequencing was performed on peripheral blood mononuclear cells. Genomic DNA extraction from the blood cell samples was performed with the Qiagen DNeasy Blood Extraction Kit. On the study overall, not on this receptor specifically: In a later analysis, the rate of TCR association differed among HLA loci, with DRB1 alleles having the most associated TCRs and HLA-C alleles having the fewest. A total of roughly 160 TCR beta chains were listed by the study as associated with cytomegalovirus. For the cohort, immune exposure information was limited to CMV serostatus. Because counts were too low, around 18 rarely observed V segments, including chromosome 9 orphons, were left out of the earlier analysis of 587 of the donors. The 87-base-pair reads could not distinguish some IMGT-functional V segments, including TRBV6-2 and TRBV6-3, so those segments were excluded. According to a later analysis, most CMV-associated TCR beta chains appeared to be HLA-restricted, and the HLA associations seemed to be driven largely by CMV exposure. A cluster of highly shared sequence variants was judged likely to be a technical artifact of the sequencing pipeline. A further reported finding was that TCR beta sequences accurately predicted the HLA-A and HLA-B alleles for most subjects in the first cohort. Assigning TCR associations to individual alleles was difficult when HLA alleles, especially DR and DQ, strongly co-occurred. Across donors, most TCR sequences were observed very rarely, whereas some public TCRs were present in many individuals. The classifier was reported to diagnose cytomegalovirus status with high specificity and sensitivity in both the original cohort and the validation cohort. Linkage disequilibrium might explain the correlated functional status among segregating V segments, but an unknown experimental factor could not be ruled out. The authors suggested that the approach could potentially be generalized to other disease states and immunological phenotypes. Compared with equally common non-associated chains, HLA-associated TCR beta chains in a later analysis were more clonally expanded and had lower generation probabilities. Specific HLA alleles were associated with some 15,000 TCR beta sequences at a false discovery rate of 0.05 in a later analysis. Presence/absence analyses assumed roughly uniform sequencing depth across donors, an assumption that may not hold. In a later genetic analysis, a missense DCLRE1C variant was associated with V-gene and J-gene trimming of TCR beta chains, and the association was replicated in an independent cohort. Broadly in line with IMGT annotations, most TCR beta V segments showed up in productive rearrangements about 90% or about 30% of the time in an earlier analysis of several hundred of the donors. Because HLA typing was missing for some donors at each locus, association tests included only the typed subset. Several of the top co-occurrence clusters appeared to be linked to parvovirus B19, influenza, CMV and Epstein-Barr virus, according to a later analysis. In this cohort, only TCR beta chains were sequenced, and detectable features were limited by the absence of alpha or paired-chain data. In vitro tests confirmed that three of the cytomegalovirus-associated TCR beta chains recognize cytomegalovirus antigens. A later genetic analysis reported fewer N-insertions in productive TCRs among donors in an Asian-associated ancestry cluster than the roughly 700-donor mean.

This clone was recorded a few times. The target of this receptor is not known. The sample holds no much larger clone one base away, and base qualities are not on file. The CDR3 spans 15 residues, from the cysteine through the phenylalanine. Of the read, only the CDR3 DNA is kept; its 45 bases are in frame from base 1. The CDR1 and CDR2 encoded by the germline V gene (reference sequence) are SEHNR and FQNEAQ. Germline trimming amounts to 5 bases on V and 9 bases on J, with 10 as the count of junction bases outside the gene matches. Receptor amplification or capture employed the immunoSEQ multiplex PCR assay. For the multiplex PCR, a mixture combining 60 forward primers for TCR Vbeta segments and 13 reverse primers for TCR Jbeta segments was used. Amplification of the CDR3 region of rearranged TCR beta genes was performed with a multiplex PCR assay on genomic DNA. The amplified TCR beta libraries were sequenced on the Illumina HiSeq System as 87-base-pair reads. The published analysis was carried out like this. Across the 700 or so repertoires, a later analysis counted about 81 million unique TCR beta chains, around 10 million of which were shared by at least two donors. To remove PCR and sequencing errors, raw reads were error-corrected and collapsed into unique sequences using a nearest-neighbor algorithm that merged closely related sequences. Alignment of CDR3 sequences to IMGT reference sequences was used to assign V, D and J gene segments. Each retained sequence needed at least a six-nucleotide match to both a V gene segment and a J gene segment. Rearrangements were classified as productive when the CDR3 lacked stop codons and remained in frame with V and J, and all other rearrangements were classified as non-productive. CDR3 was defined according to IMGT convention as the region running from the second conserved V-encoded cysteine to the conserved J-encoded phenylalanine. The earlier analysis of about 590 of the donors excluded sequences that lacked an unambiguous match to a single V gene segment. An earlier analysis of several hundred of the donors called V segments functional above 56.7% productive rearrangements and segregating when the between-donor standard deviation exceeded 5%. A statistical classification framework was built to diagnose cytomegalovirus status from the catalog of TCR beta chain sequences. In a later analysis, TCR nucleotide sequences were compared against IMGT/GENE-DB human TR gene sequences so that V and J genes could be assigned. Using the TCRdist pipeline, a later analysis assigned CDR3 sequences along with most-parsimonious VDJ recombination scenarios. In a later analysis, each TCR beta chain was defined by its CDR3 amino acid sequence together with its V-gene family, and reads without a unique V-gene family were excluded. A later analysis removed several hundred highly shared, low-generation-probability nucleotide sequences to deal with suspected cross-contamination and a sequencing artifact. A later analysis calculated a clonal expansion index for each public chain from normalized within-repertoire ranks of inferred template counts. Generation probabilities in a later analysis came from a VDJ recombination model fitted to out-of-frame rearrangements, and those results were checked against IGoR. A later analysis scored TCR-TCR, TCR-HLA and TCR-CMV co-occurrence with hypergeometric tests, applying a repertoire-size bias correction to TCR pairs. In a later analysis, false discovery rates were estimated by permuting HLA or CMV assignments 20 times. In a later analysis, co-occurring TCRs were grouped using DBSCAN, and TCRdist sequence similarity was added for clustering within HLA-allele-positive subsets. For co-occurrence clustering, repertoires with fewer than 30,000 or more than 120,000 public chains were excluded, along with 4 to 6 repertoires with anomalous nucleotide sharing. The table was pulled from immuneACCESS by TCRdb, which kept in-frame rearrangements only. Such tables lose some clones; where checked, under half of the loss comes from unresolved V genes, and the rest has no known cause. The V and J calls and clone size are taken from that table; D and trimming were inferred from the DNA. The sample table shows 110,000 to 150,000 clones, and about 10% are seen once. Clones ranked in the top ten supply approximately 1.9% of the sample.

This chain joins TRBV7-9 to TRBJ2-1, with 10 bases aligning to TRBD1. The clonotype comes from a man aged 50 to 59 in good health and CMV-seronegative. The sequencing input was PBMCs. For the CDR3, the sequence is CASSPTGQGTSEQFF. At the DNA level, the sequence is TGTGCCAGCAGCCCTACGGGACAGGGGACGAGTGAGCAGTTCTTC.